This is a list of T cell receptor beta chains from one sample in a study of blood T cell repertoires in COVID-19. Here immunoSEQ multiplex PCR was the method, and the copy in TCRdb shows in-frame clones only, minus some. This sample has tens of thousands of clones, with more than 75% found just once. The sample comprised peripheral blood. The receptors were gathered from a woman aged 55-70 years with COVID-19, enrolled during active disease. CDR3s include the opening cysteine and the closing phenylalanine or tryptophan. D genes are given only for firm matches. Size tells how often a clone was seen (once, few, many) or the class of an expanded clone, and some rows leave it out.

.,TRBJ1-2,.,TRBV11-2,TGTGCCAGCAGCTTAGGAACACACTATGGCTACACCTTC,CASSLGTHYGYTF
.,TRBJ2-7,TRBD2,TRBV13,TGTGCCAGCACCATAGGGACTAGCAGCCCCTTC,CASTIGTSSPF
.,TRBJ2-7,.,TRBV6-4,TGTGCCAGCAGTGACACGCCTAGCGCTTACTACGAGCAGTACTTC,CASSDTPSAYYEQYF
.,TRBJ1-1,TRBD1,TRBV3-1/TRBV3-2,TGTGCCAGCAGCCTCGAGGGGGCGCATACTGAAGCTTTCTTT,CASSLEGAHTEAFF
.,TRBJ2-7,.,TRBV2,TGTGCCAGCAGTGAAGCCGGATCAGGGTACGAGCAGTACTTC,CASSEAGSGYEQYF
.,TRBJ1-1,.,TRBV4-1,TGCGCCAGCAGCCAAGGTATCCACCAGTGGAACACTGAAGCTTTCTTT,CASSQGIHQWNTEAFF
.,TRBJ1-4,.,TRBV5-4,TGTGCCAGCAGCCTCTTACCAGGGGAAAAACTGTTTTTT,CASSLLPGEKLFF
few,TRBJ2-1,TRBD1,TRBV5-1,TGCGCCAGCAGCAGCCCGGGACAGGGGTTTAATGAGCAGTTCTTC,CASSSPGQGFNEQFF
.,TRBJ1-5,.,TRBV11-2,TGTGCCAGCAGCTTAGGACAGTTCAATCAGCCCCAGCATTTT,CASSLGQFNQPQHF
.,TRBJ2-2,TRBD1,TRBV19,TGTGCCAGTAGTAGGGGACAGACTACCGGGGAGCTGTTTTTT,CASSRGQTTGELFF
.,TRBJ1-1,.,TRBV4-1,TGCGCCAGCAGCCACCCTTTACGGGACACTGAAGCTTTCTTT,CASSHPLRDTEAFF
.,TRBJ1-4,TRBD1,TRBV29-1,TGCAGCGTAAACGACAGGGTAACTAATGAAAAACTGTTTTTT,CSVNDRVTNEKLFF
.,TRBJ2-3,.,TRBV10-2,TGCGCCACCACACTAGCCCCCACAGATACGCAGTATTTT,CATTLAPTDTQYF
.,TRBJ2-1,TRBD2,TRBV28,TGTGCCAGCAGTTTCTCTGGACTAGCGGGAGCCCCAGGGAATGAGCAGTTCTTC,CASSFSGLAGAPGNEQFF
.,TRBJ1-1,.,TRBV30,TGTGCCTGGAGCGGGGGACGGAACACTGAAGCTTTCTTT,CAWSGGRNTEAFF
.,TRBJ2-3,TRBD2,TRBV5-4,TGTGCCAGCAGCCCCGGGACTAGCGGCACAGATACGCAGTATTTT,CASSPGTSGTDTQYF
.,TRBJ2-3,TRBD2,TRBV6-1,TGTGCCAGCAGTAAAGGGAGCGGGAAGTACGGAGATACGCAGTATTTT,CASSKGSGKYGDTQYF
.,TRBJ1-1,TRBD1,TRBV2,TGTGCCAGCAGTCTCCTTAGGGACAGGGTTACCGTGAACACTGAAGCTTTCTTT,CASSLLRDRVTVNTEAFF
.,TRBJ1-2,TRBD1,TRBV9,TGTGCCAGCAGCGCTTGGGACAGTGGCTACACCTTC,CASSAWDSGYTF
once,TRBJ1-5,.,TRBV10-2,TGCGCCAGCAGTGACGGGGTAAGCAATCAGCCCCAGCATTTT,CASSDGVSNQPQHF
.,TRBJ2-1,TRBD2,TRBV6-5,TGTGCCAGCAGCCGAAGCGGGGTATCCTACAATGAGCAGTTCTTC,CASSRSGVSYNEQFF
once,TRBJ1-5,TRBD1,TRBV3-1/TRBV3-2,TGTGCCAGCAGCCAAGACCAGGGGGGTTGGTATCCCCAGCATTTT,CASSQDQGGWYPQHF
.,TRBJ2-3,TRBD2,TRBV2,TGTGCCAGCAGATCTCTAGCGGCGGCGGGAGATACGCAGTATTTT,CASRSLAAAGDTQYF
.,TRBJ2-7,TRBD2,TRBV6-5,TGTGCCAGCAGCACAACTAGCGGGGATTACGAGCAGTACTTC,CASSTTSGDYEQYF
.,TRBJ1-5,.,TRBV29-1,TGCAGCGTTGGGGGCTACCTTGGACAGCCCCAGCATTTT,CSVGGYLGQPQHF
once,TRBJ2-4,.,TRBV3-1/TRBV3-2,TGTGCCAGCAGCCAGGCAAGGACCGGGACACAAAACATTCAGTACTTC,CASSQARTGTQNIQYF
few,TRBJ2-3,.,TRBV6-4,TGTGCCAGCAGTGACCAAGCGGGTAGCACAGATACGCAGTATTTT,CASSDQAGSTDTQYF
.,TRBJ1-4,.,TRBV6-5,TGTGCCAGCAGCCGGAGCAGTACTAATGAAAAACTGTTTTTT,CASSRSSTNEKLFF
.,TRBJ2-1,.,TRBV5-6,TGTGCCAGCAGCTTGAAGGGACACGAGCAGTTCTTC,CASSLKGHEQFF
.,TRBJ2-3,TRBD2,TRBV29-1,TGCAGCGTTGCGGGGGGACTAGCGGCCACAGATACGCAGTATTTT,CSVAGGLAATDTQYF
.,TRBJ1-3,.,TRBV5-5,TGTGCCAGCAGCGTTCTCCCTGGAAACACCATATATTTT,CASSVLPGNTIYF
.,TRBJ1-1,.,TRBV11-2,TGTGCCAGCAGCCTTAGGGGGGGTGAAGCTTTCTTT,CASSLRGGEAFF
.,TRBJ1-2,.,TRBV19,TGTGCCAGTAGTATAGGAACAGGCTACTATGGCTACACCTTC,CASSIGTGYYGYTF
.,TRBJ1-3,.,TRBV7-2,TGTGCCAGCAGCTCCCGAAGGACAGTCTCTGGAAACACCATATATTTT,CASSSRRTVSGNTIYF
once,TRBJ1-5,.,TRBV6-5,TGTGCCAGCAGTTACTCGGGGGCTAGCAATCAGCCCCAGCATTTT,CASSYSGASNQPQHF
.,TRBJ2-7,.,TRBV15,TGTGCCACCAGCAGAGATAACGCAGGGACAGAGCAGTACTTC,CATSRDNAGTEQYF
.,TRBJ1-1,.,TRBV27,TGTGCCAGCAGCCGTAGAGGCGGTCTGGTCACTGAAGCTTTCTTT,CASSRRGGLVTEAFF
.,TRBJ2-1,TRBD1,TRBV29-1,TGCAGCGTTGACCAGGGGGCAAAGGAGCAGTTCTTC,CSVDQGAKEQFF
.,TRBJ2-2,.,TRBV19,TGTGCCAGTAGTACACGTTCGGGCACCGGGGAGCTGTTTTTT,CASSTRSGTGELFF
.,TRBJ1-6,TRBD1,TRBV28,TGTGCCAGCAGTTTCGCCTCAGGGGGTAACAATTCACCCCTCCACTTT,CASSFASGGNNSPLHF
once,TRBJ2-1,.,TRBV2,TGTGCCAGCATGAGCGCAAGCTCCTACAATGAGCAGTTCTTC,CASMSASSYNEQFF
.,TRBJ2-1,TRBD2,TRBV29-1,TGCAGCGTTCCGGCTAGCGGGCCCAATGAGCAGTTCTTC,CSVPASGPNEQFF